The clone carrying this T cell receptor beta chain was found a few times. The ends were cut back, 4 bases at V and 5 bases at J, with 15 bases in the middle. The germline gives CDR1 WNHNN, CDR2 SYGVQD (reference sequence). This CDR3 comprises 15 residues. Method: immunoSEQ multiplex PCR; TCRdb's copy keeps in-frame clones and lacks some. Here the sample spans 87,000 or so clones, approximately 86% being singletons. This sample is drawn from a study of blood T cell repertoires in COVID-19. The sample taken for sequencing was peripheral blood. This clonotype was sampled from a woman over 75 with COVID-19, enrolled during active disease. The chain joins TRBV10-1 to TRBJ2-1; weak D call: TRBD2 (5 bases). In DNA form, the CDR3 reads TGCGCCAGCAGTGCCGGGATCGGACCCGACAATGAGCAGTTCTTC. Protein: CASSAGIGPDNEQFF.